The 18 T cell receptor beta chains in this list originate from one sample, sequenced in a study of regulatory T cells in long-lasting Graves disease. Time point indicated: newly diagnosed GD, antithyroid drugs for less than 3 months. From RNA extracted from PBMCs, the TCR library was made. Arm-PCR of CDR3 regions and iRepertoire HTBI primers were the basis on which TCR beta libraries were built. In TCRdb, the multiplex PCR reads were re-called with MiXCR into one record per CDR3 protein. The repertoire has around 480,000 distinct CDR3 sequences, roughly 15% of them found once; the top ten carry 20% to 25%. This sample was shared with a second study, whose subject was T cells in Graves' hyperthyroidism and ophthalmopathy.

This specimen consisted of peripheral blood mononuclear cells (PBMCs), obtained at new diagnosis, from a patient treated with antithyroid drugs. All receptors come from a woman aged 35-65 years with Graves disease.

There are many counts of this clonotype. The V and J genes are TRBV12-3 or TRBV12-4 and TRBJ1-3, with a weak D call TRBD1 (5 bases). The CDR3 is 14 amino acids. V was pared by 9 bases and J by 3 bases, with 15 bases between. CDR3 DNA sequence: TGTGCCAGTACCGGGACCGAACTTGGAAACACCATATATTTT. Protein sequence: CASTGTELGNTIYF.

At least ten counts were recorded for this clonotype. CDR3 coding DNA: TGTGCCAGCAGAGCCGGGGGCACCTACAATGAGCAGTTCTTC. It encodes CASRAGGTYNEQFF. V is TRBV28 and J is TRBJ2-1, with D perhaps being TRBD1 or TRBD2 (6 bases each). V lost 6 bases, J lost 2 bases, and 11 bases lay in between. Germline values: CDR1 MDHEN, CDR2 SYDVKM. The CDR3 has 14 residues. Looking up the rest from reference TRBV28 and TRBJ2-1 gives the full variable domain: DVKVTQSSRYLVKRTGEKVFLECVQDMDHENMFWYRQDPGLGLRLIYFSYDVKMKEKGDIPEGYSVSREKKERFSLILESASTNQTSMYLCASRAGGTYNEQFFGPGTRLTVL.

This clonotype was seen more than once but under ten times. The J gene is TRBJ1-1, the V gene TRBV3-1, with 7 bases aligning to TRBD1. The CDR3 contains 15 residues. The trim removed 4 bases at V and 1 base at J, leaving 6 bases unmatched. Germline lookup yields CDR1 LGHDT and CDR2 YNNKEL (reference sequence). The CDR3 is CASSPTGVGNTEAFF. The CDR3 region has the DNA TGTGCCAGCAGCCCTACAGGGGTGGGGAACACTGAAGCTTTCTTT.

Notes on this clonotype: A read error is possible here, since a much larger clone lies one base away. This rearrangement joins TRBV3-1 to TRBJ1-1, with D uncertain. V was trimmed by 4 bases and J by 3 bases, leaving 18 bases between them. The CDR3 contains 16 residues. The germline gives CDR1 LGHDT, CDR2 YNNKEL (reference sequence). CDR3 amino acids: CASSLMGAGADTEAFF. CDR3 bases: TGTGCCAGCAGCCTCATGGGTGCGGGCGCCGACACTGAAGCTTTCTTT.

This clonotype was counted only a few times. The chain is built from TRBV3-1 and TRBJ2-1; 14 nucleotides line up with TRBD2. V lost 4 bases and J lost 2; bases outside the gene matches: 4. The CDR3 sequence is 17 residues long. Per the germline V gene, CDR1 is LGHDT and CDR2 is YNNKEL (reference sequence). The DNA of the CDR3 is TGTGCCAGCAGCCCAGGACTAGCGGGGGGTGCCTACAATGAGCAGTTCTTC. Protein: CASSPGLAGGAYNEQFF.

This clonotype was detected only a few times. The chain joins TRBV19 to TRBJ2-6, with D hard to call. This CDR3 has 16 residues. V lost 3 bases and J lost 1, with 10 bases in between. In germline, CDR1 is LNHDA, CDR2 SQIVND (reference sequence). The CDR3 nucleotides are TGTGCCAGTAGTATTCTCCTTTCGTCTGGGGCCAACGTCCTGACTTTC. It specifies CASSILLSSGANVLTF.

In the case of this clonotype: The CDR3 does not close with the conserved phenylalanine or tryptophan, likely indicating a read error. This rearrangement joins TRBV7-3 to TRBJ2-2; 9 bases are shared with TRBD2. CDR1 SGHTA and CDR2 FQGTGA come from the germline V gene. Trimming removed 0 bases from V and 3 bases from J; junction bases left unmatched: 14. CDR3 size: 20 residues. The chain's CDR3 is CASSLTRGPLAGVDTGELFS. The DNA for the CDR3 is TGTGCCAGCAGCTTAACGCGCGGGCCATTAGCGGGGGTAGACACCGGGGAGCTGTTTTCT.

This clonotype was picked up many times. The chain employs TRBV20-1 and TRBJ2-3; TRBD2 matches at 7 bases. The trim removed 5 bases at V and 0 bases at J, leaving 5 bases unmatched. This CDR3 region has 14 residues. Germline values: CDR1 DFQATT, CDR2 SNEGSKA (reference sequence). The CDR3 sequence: CSAVSGESTDTQYF. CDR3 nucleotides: TGCAGTGCTGTGAGCGGGGAAAGCACAGATACGCAGTATTTT.

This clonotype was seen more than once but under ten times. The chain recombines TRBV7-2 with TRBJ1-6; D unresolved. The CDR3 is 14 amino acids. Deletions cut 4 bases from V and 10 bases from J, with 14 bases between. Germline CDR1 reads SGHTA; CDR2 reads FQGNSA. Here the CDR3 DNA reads TGTGCCAGCAGCTCCAGCCCTTCTATGTCACCCCTCCACTTT. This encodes CASSSSPSMSPLHF.

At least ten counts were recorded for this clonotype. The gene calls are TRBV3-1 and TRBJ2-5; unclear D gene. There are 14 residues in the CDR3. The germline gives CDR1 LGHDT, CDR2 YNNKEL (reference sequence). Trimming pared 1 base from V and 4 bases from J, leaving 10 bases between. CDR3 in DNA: TGTGCCAGCAGCCAAGCCCCAGTTGGAGAGACCCAGTACTTC. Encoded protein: CASSQAPVGETQYF.

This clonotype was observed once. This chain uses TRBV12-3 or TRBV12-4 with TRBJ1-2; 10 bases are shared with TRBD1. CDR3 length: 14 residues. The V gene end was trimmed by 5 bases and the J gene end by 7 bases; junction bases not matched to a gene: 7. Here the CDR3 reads CASSARQGASGYTF. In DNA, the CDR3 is TGTGCCAGCAGTGCTAGACAGGGGGCCAGTGGCTACACCTTC.

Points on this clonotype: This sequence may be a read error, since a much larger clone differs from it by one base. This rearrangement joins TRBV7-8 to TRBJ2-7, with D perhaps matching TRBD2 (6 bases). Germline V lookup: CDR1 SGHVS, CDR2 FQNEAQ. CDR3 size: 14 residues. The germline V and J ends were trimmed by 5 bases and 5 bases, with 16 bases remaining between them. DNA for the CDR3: TGTGCCAGCAGCACTGGGGGGATGGACAACGAGCAGTACTTC. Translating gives CASSTGGMDNEQYF.

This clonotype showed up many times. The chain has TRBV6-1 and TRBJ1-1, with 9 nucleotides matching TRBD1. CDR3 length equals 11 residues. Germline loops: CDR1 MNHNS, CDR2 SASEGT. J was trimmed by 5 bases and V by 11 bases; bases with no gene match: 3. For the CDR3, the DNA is TGTGCCGTTGACAGGGGGACTGAAGCTTTCTTT. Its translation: CAVDRGTEAFF.

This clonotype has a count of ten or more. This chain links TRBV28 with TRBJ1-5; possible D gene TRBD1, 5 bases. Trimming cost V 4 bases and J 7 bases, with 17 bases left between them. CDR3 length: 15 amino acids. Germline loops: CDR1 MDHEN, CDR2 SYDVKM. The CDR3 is CASSSRDPREQPQHF. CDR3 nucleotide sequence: TGTGCCAGCAGTTCCAGGGACCCCCGGGAGCAGCCCCAGCATTTT. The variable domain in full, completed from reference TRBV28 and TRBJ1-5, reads DVKVTQSSRYLVKRTGEKVFLECVQDMDHENMFWYRQDPGLGLRLIYFSYDVKMKEKGDIPEGYSVSREKKERFSLILESASTNQTSMYLCASSSRDPREQPQHFGDGTRLSIL.

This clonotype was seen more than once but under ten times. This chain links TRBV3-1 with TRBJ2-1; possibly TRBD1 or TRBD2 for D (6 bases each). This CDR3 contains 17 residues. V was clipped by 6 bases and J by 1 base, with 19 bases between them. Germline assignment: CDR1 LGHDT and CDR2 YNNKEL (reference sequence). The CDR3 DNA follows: TGTGCCAGCAGTAAAGGTCTCAGGGGACTTTCCTACAATGAGCAGTTCTTC. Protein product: CASSKGLRGLSYNEQFF.

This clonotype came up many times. CDR3 bases: TGTGCTAGTGGTTTGGGCGGGACAGTGGAGACCCAGTACTTC. Amino acids: CASGLGGTVETQYF. The rearrangement uses TRBV12-5 and TRBJ2-5, with D perhaps TRBD1 (7 bases). The CDR3 covers 14 residues. Germline assignment: CDR1 LGHNT and CDR2 FRNRAP. V was shortened by 1 base and J by 5 bases, with 11 bases between the two germline ends.

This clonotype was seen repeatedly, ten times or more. The CDR3 loop reads CASSSGRGTEAFF. The CDR3, as DNA: TGTGCCAGTAGCTCAGGTAGGGGCACTGAAGCTTTCTTT. The V call is TRBV19, the J call TRBJ1-1, with a weak D call TRBD1 (5 bases). The ends were cut back, 6 bases at V and 4 bases at J, with 12 bases in the middle. The germline CDR1 and CDR2 sequences are LNHDA and SQIVND (reference sequence). CDR3 size: 13 residues.

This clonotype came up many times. CDR3 sequence (DNA): TGTGCCTGGACTAACCGGGACAGGGCCTTCAATGAGCAGTTCTTC. It encodes CAWTNRDRAFNEQFF. This sequence joins TRBV30 and TRBJ2-1, with 9 bases that match TRBD1. CDR1 is GTSNPN and CDR2 is SVGIG in the germline V gene (reference sequence). The CDR3 contains 15 residues. V was pared by 4 bases and J by 6 bases, with 10 bases of the junction left unmatched.